Each of the 4 T cell receptor beta chains below was sequenced from the same sample in a study of blood T cell repertoires in COVID-19. Produced via immunoSEQ multiplex PCR; TCRdb's table is partial and in-frame only. This table has over 150,000 clones, around 83% appearing once. What was sequenced was peripheral blood. The origin of the receptors is a woman between 55 and 75 years old with COVID-19, enrolled during active disease.

The chain links TRBV7-3 to TRBJ2-3, with 7 bases matching TRBD2. With 0 bases clipped from V and 2 bases from J, the junction kept 11 bases outside the gene matches. The CDR3 has 18 residues. From germline, CDR1 is SGHTA and CDR2 FQGTGA. The CDR3 DNA reads TGTGCCAGCAGCTTAACGGGTTCCGGCGGGGGAGTCACAGATACGCAGTATTTT. Translation gives CASSLTGSGGGVTDTQYF.

This clone turned up a few times. This sequence joins TRBV3-1 (or the pseudogene TRBV3-2) and TRBJ2-1; TRBD2 matches at 8 bases. The junction had 16 bases not matched to a gene; V was cut back by 1 base and J by 8 bases. CDR1 is LGHDT and CDR2 is YNNKEL in the germline V gene (reference sequence). The CDR3 is 18 residues long. The CDR3 DNA sequence: TGTGCCAGCAGCCAAGTCCTAGCGAGAGCGGGAGCTCCCCATGAGCAGTTCTTC. Translating it yields CASSQVLARAGAPHEQFF.

This clone showed up just a few times. This chain uses TRBV4-1 with TRBJ1-6; D is unclear. This CDR3 region has 17 residues. Germline CDR1 and CDR2: MGHRA and YSYEKL. V shed 0 bases and J shed 0 bases, with 9 bases lying between them. The CDR3 loop is CASSQDPNSSYNSPLHF. CDR3 sequence (DNA): TGCGCCAGCAGCCAAGATCCGAATAGCTCCTATAATTCACCCCTCCACTTT.

The genes are TRBV6-6 and TRBJ1-2; no reliable D call. This CDR3 region has 13 residues. In germline, CDR1 is MNHNY, CDR2 SVGAGI (reference sequence). With 0 bases removed from V and 8 bases from J, the gap between germline ends came to 10 bases. CDR3 sequence: CASSYSRTEGYTF. In DNA, the CDR3 is TGTGCCAGCAGTTACTCCCGTACTGAAGGCTACACCTTC.